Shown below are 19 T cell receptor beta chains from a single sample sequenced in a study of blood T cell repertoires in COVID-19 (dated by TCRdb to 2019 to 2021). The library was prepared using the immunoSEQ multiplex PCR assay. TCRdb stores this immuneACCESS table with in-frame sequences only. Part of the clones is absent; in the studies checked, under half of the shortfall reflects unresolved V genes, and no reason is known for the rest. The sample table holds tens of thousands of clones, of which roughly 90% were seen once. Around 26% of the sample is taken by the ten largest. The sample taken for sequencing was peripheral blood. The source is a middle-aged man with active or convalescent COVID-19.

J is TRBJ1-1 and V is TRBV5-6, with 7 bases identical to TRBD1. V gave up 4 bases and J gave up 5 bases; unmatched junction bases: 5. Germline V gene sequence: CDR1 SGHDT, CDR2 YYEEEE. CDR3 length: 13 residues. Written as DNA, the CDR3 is TGTGCCAGCAGCACAGGGGCGGGGACTGAAGCTTTCTTT. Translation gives CASSTGAGTEAFF.

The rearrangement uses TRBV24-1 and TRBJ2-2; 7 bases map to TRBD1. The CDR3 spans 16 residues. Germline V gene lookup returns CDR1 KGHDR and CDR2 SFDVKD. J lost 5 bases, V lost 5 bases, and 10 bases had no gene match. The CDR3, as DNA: TGTGCCACCAGTGGGGTTGGACAGGCAAATACCGGGGAGCTGTTTTTT. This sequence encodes CATSGVGQANTGELFF.

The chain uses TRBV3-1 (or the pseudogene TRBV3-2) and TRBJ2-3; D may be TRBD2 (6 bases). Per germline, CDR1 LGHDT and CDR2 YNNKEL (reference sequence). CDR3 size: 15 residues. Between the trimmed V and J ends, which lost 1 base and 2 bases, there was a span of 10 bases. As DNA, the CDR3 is TGTGCCAGCAGCCAAGTGGCGGGGAACACAGATACGCAGTATTTT. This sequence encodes CASSQVAGNTDTQYF.

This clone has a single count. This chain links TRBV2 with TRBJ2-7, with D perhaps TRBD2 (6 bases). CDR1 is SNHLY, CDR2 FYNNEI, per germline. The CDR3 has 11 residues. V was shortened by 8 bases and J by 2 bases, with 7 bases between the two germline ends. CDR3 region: CASGLTYEQYF. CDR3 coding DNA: TGTGCCAGCGGACTAACCTACGAGCAGTACTTC.

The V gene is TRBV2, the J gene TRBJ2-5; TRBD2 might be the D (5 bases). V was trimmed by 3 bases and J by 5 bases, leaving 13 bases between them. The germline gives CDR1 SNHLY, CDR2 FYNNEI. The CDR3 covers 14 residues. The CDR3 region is CASSDDGNGETQYF. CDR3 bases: TGTGCCAGCAGTGATGACGGGAACGGTGAGACCCAGTACTTC.

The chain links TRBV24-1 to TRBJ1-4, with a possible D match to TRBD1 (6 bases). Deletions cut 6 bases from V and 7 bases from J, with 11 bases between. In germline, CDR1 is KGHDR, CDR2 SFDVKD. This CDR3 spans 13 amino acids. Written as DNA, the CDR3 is TGTGCCACCAGTCGACAGGCGGGTGAAAAACTGTTTTTT. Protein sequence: CATSRQAGEKLFF.

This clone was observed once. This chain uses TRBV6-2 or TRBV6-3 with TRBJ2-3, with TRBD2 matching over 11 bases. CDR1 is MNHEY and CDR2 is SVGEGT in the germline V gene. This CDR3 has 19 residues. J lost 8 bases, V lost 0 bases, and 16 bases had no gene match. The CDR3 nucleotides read TGTGCCAGCAGTTACTCGCAAACCAGTTTAGCGGGGGGGCTAGGTACGCAGTATTTT. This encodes CASSYSQTSLAGGLGTQYF.

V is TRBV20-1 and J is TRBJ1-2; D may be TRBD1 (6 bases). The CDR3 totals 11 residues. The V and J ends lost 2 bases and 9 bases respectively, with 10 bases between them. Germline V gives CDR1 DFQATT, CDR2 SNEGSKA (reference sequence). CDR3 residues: CSARLTGRYTF. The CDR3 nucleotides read TGCAGTGCTAGACTGACAGGACGCTACACCTTC.

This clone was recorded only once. The DNA for the CDR3 is TGTGCCAGCAGGCCCACTAGGGAAGAGACCCAGTACTTC. Its protein product is CASRPTREETQYF. V usage is TRBV6-5 and J usage is TRBJ2-5; D possibly corresponds to TRBD2 (5 bases). V was clipped by 6 bases and J by 3 bases, with 11 bases between them. CDR1 and CDR2 (germline): MNHEY, SVGAGI. This CDR3 is built from 13 residues.

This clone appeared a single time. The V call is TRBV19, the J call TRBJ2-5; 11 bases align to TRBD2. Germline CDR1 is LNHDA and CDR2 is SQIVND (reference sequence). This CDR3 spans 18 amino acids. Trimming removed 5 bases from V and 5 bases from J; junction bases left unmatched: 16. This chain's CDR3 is CASSQNTIAGGPRETQYF. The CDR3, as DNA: TGTGCCAGTAGTCAAAACACCATAGCGGGAGGGCCTCGGGAGACCCAGTACTTC.

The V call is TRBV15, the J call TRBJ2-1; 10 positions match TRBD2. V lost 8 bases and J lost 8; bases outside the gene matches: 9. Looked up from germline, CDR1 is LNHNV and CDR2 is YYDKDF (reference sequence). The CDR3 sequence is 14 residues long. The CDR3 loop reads CATGSGGGFDEQFF. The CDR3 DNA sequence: TGTGCCACCGGGAGCGGGGGGGGCTTCGATGAGCAGTTCTTC.

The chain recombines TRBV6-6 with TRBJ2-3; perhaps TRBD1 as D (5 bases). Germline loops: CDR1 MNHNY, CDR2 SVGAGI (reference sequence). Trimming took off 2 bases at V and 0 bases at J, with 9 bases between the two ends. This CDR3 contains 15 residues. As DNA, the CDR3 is TGTGCCAGCAGTTACGGGGCGGTGAGCACAGATACGCAGTATTTT. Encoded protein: CASSYGAVSTDTQYF.

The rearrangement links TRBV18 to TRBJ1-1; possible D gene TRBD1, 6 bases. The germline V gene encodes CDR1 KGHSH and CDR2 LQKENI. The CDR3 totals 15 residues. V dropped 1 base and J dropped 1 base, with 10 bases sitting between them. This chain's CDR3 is CASSPRSGENTEAFF. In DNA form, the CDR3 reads TGTGCCAGCTCACCACGGTCAGGGGAGAACACTGAAGCTTTCTTT. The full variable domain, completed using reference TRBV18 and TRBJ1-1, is NAGVMQNPRHLVRRRGQEARLRCSPMKGHSHVYWYRQLPEEGLKFMVYLQKENIIDESGMPKERFSAEFPKEGPSILRIQQVVRGDSAAYFCASSPRSGENTEAFFGQGTRLTVV.

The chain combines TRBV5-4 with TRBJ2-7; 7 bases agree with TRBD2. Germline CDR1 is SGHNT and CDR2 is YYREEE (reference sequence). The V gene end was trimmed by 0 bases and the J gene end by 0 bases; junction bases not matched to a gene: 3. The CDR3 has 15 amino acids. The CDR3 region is CASSLVGRSSYEQYF. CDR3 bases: TGTGCCAGCAGCTTGGTCGGGAGGAGCTCCTACGAGCAGTACTTC.

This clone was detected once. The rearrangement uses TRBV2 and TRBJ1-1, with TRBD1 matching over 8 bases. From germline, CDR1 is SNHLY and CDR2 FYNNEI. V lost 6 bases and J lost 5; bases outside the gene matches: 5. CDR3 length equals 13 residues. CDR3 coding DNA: TGTGCCAGCAGCTCCAGGGGGCAGACTGAAGCTTTCTTT. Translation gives CASSSRGQTEAFF. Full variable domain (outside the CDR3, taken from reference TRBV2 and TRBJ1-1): EPEVTQTPSHQVTQMGQEVILRCVPISNHLYFYWYRQILGQKVEFLVSFYNNEISEKSEIFDDQFSVERPDGSNFTLKIRSTKLEDSAMYFCASSSRGQTEAFFGQGTRLTVV.

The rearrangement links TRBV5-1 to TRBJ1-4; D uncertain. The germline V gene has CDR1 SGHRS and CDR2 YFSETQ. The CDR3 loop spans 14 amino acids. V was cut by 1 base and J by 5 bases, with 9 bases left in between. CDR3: CASSLWTGNEKLFF. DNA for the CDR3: TGCGCCAGCAGCTTGTGGACTGGCAATGAAAAACTGTTTTTT.

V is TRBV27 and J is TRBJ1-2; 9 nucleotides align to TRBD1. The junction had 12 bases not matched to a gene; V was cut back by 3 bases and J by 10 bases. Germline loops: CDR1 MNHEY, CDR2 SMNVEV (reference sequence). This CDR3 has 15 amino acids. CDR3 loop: CASSFLGGTGGAYTF. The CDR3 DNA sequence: TGTGCCAGCAGTTTTCTAGGAGGAACAGGGGGCGCCTACACCTTC.

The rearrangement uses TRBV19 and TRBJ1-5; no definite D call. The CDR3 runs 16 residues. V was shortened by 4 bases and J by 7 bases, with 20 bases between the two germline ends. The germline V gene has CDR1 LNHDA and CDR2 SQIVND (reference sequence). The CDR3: CASSNTGLEGGQPQHF. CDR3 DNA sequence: TGTGCCAGTAGTAATACCGGATTAGAGGGCGGACAGCCCCAGCATTTT.

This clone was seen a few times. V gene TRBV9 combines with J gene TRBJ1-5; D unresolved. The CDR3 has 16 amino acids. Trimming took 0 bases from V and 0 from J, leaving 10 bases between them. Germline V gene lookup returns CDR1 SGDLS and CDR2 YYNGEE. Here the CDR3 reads CASSVEAVDSNQPQHF. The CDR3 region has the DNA TGTGCCAGCAGCGTAGAGGCGGTTGATAGCAATCAGCCCCAGCATTTT.